The 7 T cell receptor beta chains given below trace back to one sample, sequenced in a study of post-analysis software for immune sequencing data. Study-level points and caveats: Included in a set of four or five TRBV segments more frequent in patients than controls were TRBV5-6, TRBV5-1 and TRBV20-1.

Prepared libraries of TCR beta cDNA carried unique molecular identifiers. TCRdb re-analysed the PCR reads in MiXCR, keeping a single row per CDR3 protein. The sample yields approximately 180,000 distinct CDR3 sequences, 30% seen once. What these receptors recognize is not known. Specimen: blood. The source of these receptors is a girl aged 5-17 years with multiple sclerosis.

This clonotype was seen at least ten times. The chain combines TRBV29-1 with TRBJ2-5; 8 bases are a match to TRBD1. After removal of 7 bases from V and 13 bases from J, the junction contained 11 bases not matched to a gene. Germline loops: CDR1 SQVTM, CDR2 ANQGSEA. The CDR3 is made up of 11 amino acids. As DNA, the CDR3 is TGCAGCGCCGGACAGGGCGTGAACTGGTACTTC. Amino acid sequence: CSAGQGVNWYF. Complete variable domain (other parts from reference TRBV29-1 and TRBJ2-5): SAVISQKPSRDICQRGTSLTIQCQVDSQVTMMFWYRQQPGQSLTLIATANQGSEATYESGFVIDKFPISRPNLTFSTLTVSNMSPEDSSIYLCSAGQGVNWYFGPGTRLLVL.

This clonotype was detected ten times or more. The chain has TRBV10-3 and TRBJ2-6; TRBD1 agrees at 12 bases. Germline CDR1 and CDR2: ENHRY and SYGVKD. The CDR3 length is 18 residues. Germline trimming cut 2 bases from V and 4 bases from J; bases unmatched to any gene: 6. CDR3 in DNA: TGTGCCATCAGTGAGCCGGGACAGGGGGCTTACGGGGCCAACGTCCTGACTTTC. It is translated as CAISEPGQGAYGANVLTF.

This clonotype has more than one count but fewer than ten. The chain carries TRBV5-1 and TRBJ1-1; 7 bases map to TRBD1. V lost 4 bases and J lost 4; bases outside the gene matches: 7. The germline gives CDR1 SGHRS, CDR2 YFSETQ. This CDR3 region has 14 residues. The CDR3 spells CASSLPPGGTEAFF. The CDR3 coding sequence is TGCGCCAGCAGCCTGCCGCCAGGGGGCACTGAAGCTTTCTTT.

This clonotype appeared many times. The rearrangement links TRBV28 to TRBJ2-1; 7 nucleotides align to TRBD2. Germline CDR1 and CDR2: MDHEN and SYDVKM. V dropped 4 bases and J dropped 3; count of bases not matched to a gene: 18. This CDR3 spans 19 amino acids. The CDR3 DNA sequence: TGTGCCAGCAGTTCCCCCCGACGGGAGGAACTCTGGGGCTACAATGAGCAGTTCTTC. Its protein product is CASSSPRREELWGYNEQFF.

With regard to this clonotype: A much larger clone differs from this one at a single base, so this may be a read error. This chain uses TRBV5-5 with TRBJ2-3; TRBD1 agrees at 7 bases. The CDR3 runs to 14 residues. Unmatched junction bases numbered 12, after V lost 4 bases and J lost 10 bases. Germline CDR1 SGHKS, CDR2 YYEKEE (reference sequence). The CDR3 bases are TGTGCCAGCAGCCCACCTGACAGGGTCCAATCGCAGTATTTT. This encodes CASSPPDRVQSQYF.

There are many counts of this clonotype. The genes are TRBV5-1 and TRBJ2-7; 8 positions match TRBD1. There are 14 residues in the CDR3. After removal of 3 bases from V and 2 bases from J, the junction contained 4 bases not matched to a gene. CDR1 is SGHRS and CDR2 is YFSETQ in the germline V gene. CDR3 in amino acids: CASSWGQDPYEQYF. The CDR3 region has the DNA TGCGCCAGCAGCTGGGGACAGGACCCCTACGAGCAGTACTTC.

This clonotype was seen at least ten times. The chain couples TRBV7-9 to TRBJ2-1; 8 bases agree with TRBD1. In germline, CDR1 is SEHNR, CDR2 FQNEAQ (reference sequence). The CDR3 spans 15 residues. V dropped 1 base and J dropped 4; count of bases not matched to a gene: 3. CDR3 amino acids: CASSLGQGMYNEQFF. The CDR3 bases are TGTGCCAGCAGCTTAGGACAGGGGATGTACAATGAGCAGTTCTTC. Full variable domain (rest looked up from reference TRBV7-9 and TRBJ2-1): DTGVSQNPRHKITKRGQNVTFRCDPISEHNRLYWYRQTLGQGPEFLTYFQNEAQLEKSRLLSDRFSAERPKGSFSTLEIQRTEQGDSAMYLCASSLGQGMYNEQFFGPGTRLTVL.